The TCR beta chain under discussion was sequenced for a study of CD8+ T cells in alopecia areata. Overall study findings and caveats: Scalp clonality, along with expanded CD8+ clones among the top 100, was significantly decreased by tofacitinib.

This CDR3 contains 14 residues. Germline lookup yields CDR1 SGHNT and CDR2 YYREEE (reference sequence). Trimming cost V 6 bases and J 5 bases; bases outside gene matches: 8. Treatment described: oral pan-JAK inhibitor, 5-10 mg twice daily. Collection of lesional scalp punch biopsies and peripheral blood was performed in alopecia areata patients. With respect to this clone: The antigen remains undetermined.

Investigators isolated RNA and reverse transcribed it into cDNA to act as the sequencing template. The method was immunoSEQ multiplex PCR; TCRdb's version includes in-frame clones alone and lacks a portion of them. Here the sample spans under 200,000 clones, under 70% being singletons. This TCR was recovered from a human donor with alopecia areata. The sequencing used CD4+ T cells sorted from blood, collected at week 4, from a patient treated with tofacitinib. This rearrangement joins TRBV5-4 to TRBJ2-3; TRBD1 matches 8 bases. CDR3 DNA: TGTGCCAGCACCCCCGGACAGGGCAGAGATACGCAGTATTTT. Translating gives CASTPGQGRDTQYF. The full variable domain, rest sourced from reference TRBV5-4 and TRBJ2-3, is ETGVTQSPTHLIKTRGQQVTLRCSSQSGHNTVSWYQQALGQGPQFIFQYYREEENGRGNFPPRFSGLQFPNYSSELNVNALELDDSALYLCASTPGQGRDTQYFGPGTRLTVL.